This entry concerns a single T cell receptor beta chain. Authors' processing steps: Amplification with reference gene primers provided the estimates of nucleated cell counts. Libraries were prepared by immunoSEQ multiplex PCR; TCRdb keeps only in-frame clonotypes and omits some of them. That table supplies the V and J calls and clone size; D and trimming were determined from the DNA. The table lists about 150,000 clones, more than 85% of them singletons. The entry originates in a study of blood T cell repertoires in COVID-19. Study in general: Sites across the United States, Italy and Spain contributed samples from acute and convalescent COVID-19. Sources were T cells, B-cell-depleted T cells, or PBMCs; the material itself was cDNA or gDNA.

CDR3 size: 15 residues. V gave up 9 bases and J gave up 3 bases, with 20 bases separating them. Per the germline V gene, CDR1 is LNHDA and CDR2 is SQIVND (reference sequence). This clonotype was sampled from a man aged 50 to 59 with acute or convalescent COVID-19. This rearrangement joins TRBV19 to TRBJ1-2; D uncertain. The sample taken for sequencing was peripheral blood. CDR3 residues: CASNGLGATHYGYTF. CDR3 bases: TGTGCCAGCAACGGCTTGGGCGCAACTCACTATGGCTACACCTTC.